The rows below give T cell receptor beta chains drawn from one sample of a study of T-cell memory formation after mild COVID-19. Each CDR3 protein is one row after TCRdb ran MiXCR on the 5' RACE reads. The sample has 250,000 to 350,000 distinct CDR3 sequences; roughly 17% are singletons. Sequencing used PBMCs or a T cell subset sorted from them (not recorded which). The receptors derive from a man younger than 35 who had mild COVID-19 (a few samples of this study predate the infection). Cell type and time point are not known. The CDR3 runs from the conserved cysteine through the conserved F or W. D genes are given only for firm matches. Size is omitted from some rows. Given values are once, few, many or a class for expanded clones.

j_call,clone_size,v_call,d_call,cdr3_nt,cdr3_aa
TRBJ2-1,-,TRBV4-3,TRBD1,TGCGCTACCTCAGGGACAGGGGGCTACAATGAGCAGTTCTTC,CATSGTGGYNEQFF
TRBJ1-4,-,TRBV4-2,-,TGTGCCAGCAGCCCCCGGACAGTAATTAATGAAAAACTGTTTTTT,CASSPRTVINEKLFF
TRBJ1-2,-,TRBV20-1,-,TGCAGTGCCGACCCCTCTAACTATGGCTACACCTTC,CSADPSNYGYTF
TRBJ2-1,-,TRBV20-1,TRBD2,TGCAGTGCTTCCCGGGGGGCCTACAATGAGCAGTTCTTC,CSASRGAYNEQFF
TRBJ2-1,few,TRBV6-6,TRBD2,TGTGCCAGCAGTTACTCTGGACTAGCGCCGTACAATGAGCAGTTCTTC,CASSYSGLAPYNEQFF
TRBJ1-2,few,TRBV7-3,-,TGTGCCAGCAGCTTAAGTGGTGGGGGGCGAGGCTACACCTTC,CASSLSGGGRGYTF
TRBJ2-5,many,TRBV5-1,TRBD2,TGCGCCAGCAGCTTGGGGCTAGCGGGGGCAGAGACCCAGTACTTC,CASSLGLAGAETQYF
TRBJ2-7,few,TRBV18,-,TGTGCCAGCTCACCAGGGACCTACGAGCAGTACTTC,CASSPGTYEQYF
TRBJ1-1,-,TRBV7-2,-,TGTGCCAGCAGGCCCGCAGGGTTGGCCACTGAAGCTTTCTTT,CASRPAGLATEAFF
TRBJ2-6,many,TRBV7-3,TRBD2,TGTGCCAGCAGCCTCTCTAGCGGGAGCTACTCTGGGGCCAACGTCCTGACTTTC,CASSLSSGSYSGANVLTF
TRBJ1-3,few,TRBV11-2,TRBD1,TGTGCCAGCAGTCCCGGGACAGCTTTCTCTGGAAACACCATATATTTT,CASSPGTAFSGNTIYF
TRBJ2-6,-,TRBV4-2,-,TGTGCCAGCAGCCAAGCCGGGGGTGGGGCTGGGGCCAACGTCCTGACTTTC,CASSQAGGGAGANVLTF
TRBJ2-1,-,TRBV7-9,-,TGTGCCAGCAGCTTAGAAGGGACCCCGAGGAATGAGCAGTTCTTC,CASSLEGTPRNEQFF
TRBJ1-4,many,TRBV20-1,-,TGCAGTGCTAGTCCGAGGCAGGGCCTGGGAAAACTGTTTTTT,CSASPRQGLGKLFF
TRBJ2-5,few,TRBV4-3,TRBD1,TGCGCCAGCAGCCAGGGGACAGGGGGCGGAGAGACCCAGTACTTC,CASSQGTGGGETQYF
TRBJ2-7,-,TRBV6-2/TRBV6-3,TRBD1,TGTGCCAGCAGTGAACAGGGGTTAATCTCCTACGAGCAGTACTTC,CASSEQGLISYEQYF
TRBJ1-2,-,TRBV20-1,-,TGCAGTGGAACAGGGACGTATGGCTACACCTTC,CSGTGTYGYTF
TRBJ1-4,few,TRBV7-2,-,TGTGCCAGCAGCTTGCCAGGGGAAGAAAAACTGTTTTTT,CASSLPGEEKLFF
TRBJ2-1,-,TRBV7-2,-,TGTGCCAGCAGCTTAGCCCCAGGGAGGTCCTACAATGAGCAGTTCTTC,CASSLAPGRSYNEQFF
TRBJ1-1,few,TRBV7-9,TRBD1,TGTGCCAGCAGCTCGACAGGGGTTGAAGCTTTCTTT,CASSSTGVEAFF
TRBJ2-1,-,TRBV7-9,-,TGTGCCAGCAGCAATCGGGGGTCCCTAGACAATGAGCAGTTCTTC,CASSNRGSLDNEQFF
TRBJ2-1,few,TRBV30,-,TGTGCCTGGAGTGCCGGCCTTTCGATAGCCGGGTATGAGCAGTTCTTC,CAWSAGLSIAGYEQFF
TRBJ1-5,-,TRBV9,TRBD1,TGTGCCAGCAACGAAGGGACAGGGCCCCAGCATTTT,CASNEGTGPQHF
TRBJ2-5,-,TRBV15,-,TGTGCCACCAGCAGGGGTTTGAGTACCGGAGAGACCCAGTACTTC,CATSRGLSTGETQYF
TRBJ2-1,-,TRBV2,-,TGTGCCAGCAGTGAACAGGGGCGGTTCGATGAGCAGTTCTTC,CASSEQGRFDEQFF
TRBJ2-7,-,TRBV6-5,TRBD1,TGTGCCAGCAGTTACGACAGGGACGACTACGAGCAGTACTTC,CASSYDRDDYEQYF
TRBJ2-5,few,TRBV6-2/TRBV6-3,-,TGTGCCAGCAGGGGTTCAGGGAGGCAGGAGACCCAGTACTTC,CASRGSGRQETQYF
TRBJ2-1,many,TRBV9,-,TGTGCCAGCAGCGTGGGGTACAATGAGCAGTTCTTC,CASSVGYNEQFF
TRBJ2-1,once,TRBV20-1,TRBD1,TGCAGTGCTGAGCCGGGACAGTCATACAATGAGCAGTTCTTC,CSAEPGQSYNEQFF
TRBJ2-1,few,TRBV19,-,TGTGCCAGTAGTGATGCCTCCAGGGGCGATGAGCAGTTCTTC,CASSDASRGDEQFF
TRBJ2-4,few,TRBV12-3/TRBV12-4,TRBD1,TGTGCCAGCACCCCGGGGACAGGCCTCGTTCAGTACTTC,CASTPGTGLVQYF
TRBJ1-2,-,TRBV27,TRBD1,TGTGCCAGCAGTTCGATCCCACCCGGGACAGGGTTTGGCTACACCTTC,CASSSIPPGTGFGYTF
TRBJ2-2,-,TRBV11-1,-,TGTGCCAGCAGCCTCGGCAGGGGAATGGTAAACACCGGGGAGCTGTTTTTT,CASSLGRGMVNTGELFF
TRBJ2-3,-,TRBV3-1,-,TGTGCCAGCAGCCCTCCCCCAGGGGCAGATACGCAGTATTTT,CASSPPPGADTQYF
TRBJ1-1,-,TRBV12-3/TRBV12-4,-,TGTGCCAGCAGAGCGACCACTGAAGCTTTCTTT,CASRATTEAFF
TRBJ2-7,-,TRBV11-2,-,TGTGCCAGCAGCTTTCGACAGATCTACGAGCAGTACTTC,CASSFRQIYEQYF
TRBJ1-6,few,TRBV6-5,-,TGTGCCAGCAACCACAGGGCCGCCCATTCACCCCTCCACTTT,CASNHRAAHSPLHF
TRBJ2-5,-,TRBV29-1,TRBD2,TGCAGCGTAGACGGGACTAGCGGGGTAGGGGAGACCCAGTACTTC,CSVDGTSGVGETQYF
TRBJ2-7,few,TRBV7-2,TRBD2,TGTGCCAGCAGCTTAGTGGCGGGGGACTTCGCCTACGAGCAGTACTTC,CASSLVAGDFAYEQYF
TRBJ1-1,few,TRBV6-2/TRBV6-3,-,TGTGCCAGCAGTCATCAGGGAGAGGCGAACACTGAAGCTTTCTTT,CASSHQGEANTEAFF